This entry lists 8 T cell receptor beta chains sequenced from one sample in a study of molecular identifiers for immune sequencing clone quantification. One entry per CDR3 protein, called by TCRdb with MiXCR from the PCR reads. Of about 640,000 distinct CDR3 sequences in the sample, about 20% were seen once. Sample: naive CD8+ T cells from blood, with Jurkat cell RNA spiked in. Subset of the sample: FACS-sorted CD8+CD4-CCR7+CD45RA+ naive T cells. The source of these receptors is a human donor in good health. Some libraries in this study had Jurkat cell RNA spiked in.

The table lists this clonotype with many counts. CDR3: CASSQDWVVNQPQHF. CDR3 bases: TGCGCCAGCAGCCAAGATTGGGTTGTCAATCAGCCCCAGCATTTT. The rearrangement joins TRBV4-1 to TRBJ1-5; D is undetermined. This CDR3 has 15 residues. With 0 bases removed from V and 3 bases from J, the gap between germline ends came to 9 bases. CDR1 MGHRA and CDR2 YSYEKL come from the germline V gene.

This clonotype showed up just a few times. This rearrangement joins TRBV27 to TRBJ2-7; a possible D gene is TRBD1 (6 bases). This CDR3 comprises 15 residues. V lost 1 base and J 2 bases, leaving 12 bases between the germline ends. Germline V gene data show CDR1 as MNHEY and CDR2 as SMNVEV (reference sequence). DNA for the CDR3: TGTGCCAGCAGTTTATTGGGGACATACGCCTACGAGCAGTACTTC. This encodes CASSLLGTYAYEQYF.

This clonotype was recorded at least ten times. CDR3 residues: CSARREVAGATDTQYF. CDR3 coding DNA: TGCAGTGCTAGGAGAGAGGTAGCGGGAGCCACAGATACGCAGTATTTT. The chain has TRBV20-1 and TRBJ2-3, with 9 bases matching TRBD2. V was clipped by 3 bases and J by 2 bases; unmatched bases: 9. The germline gives CDR1 DFQATT, CDR2 SNEGSKA (reference sequence). The CDR3 contains 16 residues.

The sample holds many counts of this clonotype. The V and J genes are TRBV2 and TRBJ2-3, with D maybe TRBD2 (6 bases). The V gene's germline CDR1 is SNHLY and CDR2 FYNNEI. Trimming cost V 9 bases and J 3 bases, with 10 bases left between them. This CDR3 spans 12 amino acids. CDR3: CARRRVTDTQYF. CDR3 coding DNA: TGTGCCAGGAGGAGGGTGACAGATACGCAGTATTTT.

Details on this clonotype: A read error may be the cause here, since a much bigger clone is one base away. The rearrangement joins TRBV6-5 to TRBJ2-6, with 7 bases aligning to TRBD2. Germline CDR1 reads MNHEY; CDR2 reads SVGAGI. This CDR3 has 19 amino acids. The CDR3 sequence is CASRDPLAGAYSWANVLTF. The CDR3 nucleotides are TGTGCCAGCAGGGACCCCTTAGCGGGCGCGTACTCTTGGGCCAACGTCCTGACTTTC.

This clonotype has ten or more counts. The chain links TRBV5-1 to TRBJ1-2; 12 nucleotides agree with TRBD1. The CDR3 length is 17 residues. The V gene's germline CDR1 is SGHRS and CDR2 YFSETQ. Trimming removed 0 bases from V and 8 bases from J; junction bases left unmatched: 11. The CDR3 is CASSLEPSGTGGEGYTF. As DNA, the CDR3 is TGCGCCAGCAGCTTGGAGCCCTCCGGGACAGGGGGCGAAGGCTACACCTTC.

In its sample, this clonotype was seen many times. The genes are TRBV12-3 or TRBV12-4 and TRBJ1-5; D gene unclear. This CDR3 has 14 residues. V lost 3 bases and J 1 base, leaving 7 bases between the germline ends. The CDR3 reads CASSFMGSNQPQHF. As DNA, the CDR3 is TGTGCCAGCAGTTTCATGGGAAGCAATCAGCCCCAGCATTTT.

This clonotype was found a few times. This rearrangement joins TRBV30 to TRBJ2-1; a weak D match, TRBD2 (6 bases). Germline CDR1 reads GTSNPN; CDR2 reads SVGIG (reference sequence). V shed 4 bases and J shed 0 bases, with 13 bases lying between them. This CDR3 comprises 15 residues. The CDR3 region is CAWTRDFGSYNEQFF. The CDR3 DNA reads TGTGCCTGGACCAGGGACTTCGGCTCCTACAATGAGCAGTTCTTC.